The 3 T cell receptor beta chains given below trace back to one sample, sequenced in a study of cytomegalovirus exposure and HLA in healthy donors. With 60 Vbeta and 13 Jbeta primers, the PCR was carried out. The assay was immunoSEQ multiplex PCR, and TCRdb's table has in-frame clones only and misses some. Among hundreds of thousands of clones listed, 77% were seen once. The specimen sequenced was PBMCs. These TCRs come from a woman in her sixties or seventies in good health and CMV-seropositive.

The V call is TRBV27, the J call TRBJ1-1; D ambiguous. The CDR3 is 12 amino acids. CDR1 MNHEY and CDR2 SMNVEV come from the germline V gene (reference sequence). Trimming stripped 6 bases from V and 4 bases from J, with 9 bases between. In nucleotides, the CDR3 is TGTGCCAGCAGCCCCCGAGGCACTGAAGCTTTCTTT. It yields the protein CASSPRGTEAFF.

Turning to this clone: Other DNA sequences of this sample code for an identical CDR3. The CDR3 DNA follows: TGTGCCAGTAGTACGACAGGGGGCGGCACTGAAGCTTTCTTT. Residues: CASSTTGGGTEAFF. The chain uses TRBV19 and TRBJ1-1; 10 bases are shared with TRBD1. The V gene's germline CDR1 is LNHDA and CDR2 SQIVND (reference sequence). The CDR3 length is 14 residues. V dropped 4 bases and J dropped 4; count of bases not matched to a gene: 3. Using reference TRBV19 and TRBJ1-1 for the parts outside the CDR3, the full variable domain is DGGITQSPKYLFRKEGQNVTLSCEQNLNHDAMYWYRQDPGQGLRLIYYSQIVNDFQKGDIAEGYSVSREKKESFPLTVTSAQKNPTAFYLCASSTTGGGTEAFFGQGTRLTVV.

The chain has TRBV7-2 and TRBJ2-5, with 8 bases matching TRBD2. CDR1 and CDR2 (germline): SGHTA, FQGNSA. This CDR3 contains 13 residues. J gave up 5 bases and V 3 bases, and 2 bases lay outside the gene matches. The CDR3: CASSFPGGETQYF. CDR3 coding DNA: TGTGCCAGCAGCTTCCCGGGAGGGGAGACCCAGTACTTC.